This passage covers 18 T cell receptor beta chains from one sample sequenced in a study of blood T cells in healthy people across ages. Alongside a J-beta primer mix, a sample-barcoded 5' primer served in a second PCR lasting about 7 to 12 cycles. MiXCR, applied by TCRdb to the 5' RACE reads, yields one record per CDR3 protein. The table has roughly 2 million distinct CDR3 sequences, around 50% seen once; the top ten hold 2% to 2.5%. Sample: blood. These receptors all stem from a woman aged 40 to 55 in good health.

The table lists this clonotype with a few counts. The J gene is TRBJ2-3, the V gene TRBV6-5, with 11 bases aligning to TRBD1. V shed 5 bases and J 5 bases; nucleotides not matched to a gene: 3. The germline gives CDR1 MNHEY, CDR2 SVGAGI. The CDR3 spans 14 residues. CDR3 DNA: TGTGCCAGCAGTAGGGACAGGGGGTTAGATACGCAGTATTTT. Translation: CASSRDRGLDTQYF.

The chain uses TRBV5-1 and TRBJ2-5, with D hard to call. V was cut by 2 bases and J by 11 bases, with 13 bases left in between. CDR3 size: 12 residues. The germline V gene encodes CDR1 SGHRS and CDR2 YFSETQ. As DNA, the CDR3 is TGCGCCAGCAGCTTAGCCAGTGTTGAGCAGTACTTC. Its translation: CASSLASVEQYF.

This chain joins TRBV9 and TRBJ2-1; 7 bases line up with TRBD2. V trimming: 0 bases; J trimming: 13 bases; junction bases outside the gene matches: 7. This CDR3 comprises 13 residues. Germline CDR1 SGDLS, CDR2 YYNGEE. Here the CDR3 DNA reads TGTGCCAGCAGCGTAGTGGTAGGGGACTATCAGTTCTTC. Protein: CASSVVVGDYQFF.

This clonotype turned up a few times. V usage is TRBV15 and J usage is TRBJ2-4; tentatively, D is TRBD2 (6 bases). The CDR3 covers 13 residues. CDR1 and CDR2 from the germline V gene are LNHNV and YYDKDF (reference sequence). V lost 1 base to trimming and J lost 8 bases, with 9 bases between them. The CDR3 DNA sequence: TGTGCCACCAGCAGAGGGGGCGGGGACATTCAGTACTTC. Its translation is CATSRGGGDIQYF.

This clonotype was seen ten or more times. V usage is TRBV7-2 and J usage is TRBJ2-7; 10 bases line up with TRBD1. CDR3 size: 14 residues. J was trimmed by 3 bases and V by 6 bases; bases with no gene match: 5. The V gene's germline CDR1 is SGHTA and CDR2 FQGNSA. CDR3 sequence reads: CASSLDRGFYEQYF. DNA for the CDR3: TGTGCCAGCAGTTTGGACAGGGGGTTCTACGAGCAGTACTTC.

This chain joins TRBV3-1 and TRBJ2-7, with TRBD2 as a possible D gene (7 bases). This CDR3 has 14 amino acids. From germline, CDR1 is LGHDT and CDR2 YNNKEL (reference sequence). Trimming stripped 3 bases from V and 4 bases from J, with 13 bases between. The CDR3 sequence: CASSQSGGRYEQYF. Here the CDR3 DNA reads TGTGCCAGCAGCCAGTCGGGGGGCCGGTACGAGCAGTACTTC.

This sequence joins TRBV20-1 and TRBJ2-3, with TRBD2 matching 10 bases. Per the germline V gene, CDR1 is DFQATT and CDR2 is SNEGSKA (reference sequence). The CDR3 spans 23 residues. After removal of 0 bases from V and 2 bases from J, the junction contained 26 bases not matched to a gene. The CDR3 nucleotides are TGCAGTGCTAGAGAGCATCTCGTTGGGACACCGGGACCAGCGGGGGGGCCCACAGATACGCAGTATTTT. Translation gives CSAREHLVGTPGPAGGPTDTQYF.

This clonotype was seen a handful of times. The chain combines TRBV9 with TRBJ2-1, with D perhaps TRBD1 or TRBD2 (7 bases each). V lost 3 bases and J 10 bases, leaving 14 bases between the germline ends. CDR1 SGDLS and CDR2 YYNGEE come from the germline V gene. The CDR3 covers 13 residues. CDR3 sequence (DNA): TGTGCCAGCAGCGCAGGGGGACTATCGGAGCAGTTCTTC. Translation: CASSAGGLSEQFF.

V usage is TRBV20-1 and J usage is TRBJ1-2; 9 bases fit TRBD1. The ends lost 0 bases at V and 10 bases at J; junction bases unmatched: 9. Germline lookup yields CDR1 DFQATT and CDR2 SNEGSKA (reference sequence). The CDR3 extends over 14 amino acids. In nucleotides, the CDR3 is TGCAGTGCTAGAGAACCCGGGACAGGGAGAGACTACACCTTC. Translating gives CSAREPGTGRDYTF.

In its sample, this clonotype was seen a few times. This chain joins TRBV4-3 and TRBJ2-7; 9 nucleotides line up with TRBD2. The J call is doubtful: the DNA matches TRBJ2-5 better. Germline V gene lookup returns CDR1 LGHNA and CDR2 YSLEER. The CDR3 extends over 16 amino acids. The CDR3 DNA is TGCGCCAGCAGCCAAGGAGTAGCGGGGGAACAAGAGACCCAGTACTTC. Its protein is CASSQGVAGEQETQYF.

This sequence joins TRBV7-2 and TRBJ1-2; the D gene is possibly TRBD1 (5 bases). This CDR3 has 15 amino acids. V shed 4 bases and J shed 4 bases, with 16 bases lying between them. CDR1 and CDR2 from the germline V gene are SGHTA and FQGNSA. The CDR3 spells CASSSSGVAIYGYTF. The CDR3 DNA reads TGTGCCAGCAGCTCCTCGGGGGTAGCGATCTATGGCTACACCTTC.

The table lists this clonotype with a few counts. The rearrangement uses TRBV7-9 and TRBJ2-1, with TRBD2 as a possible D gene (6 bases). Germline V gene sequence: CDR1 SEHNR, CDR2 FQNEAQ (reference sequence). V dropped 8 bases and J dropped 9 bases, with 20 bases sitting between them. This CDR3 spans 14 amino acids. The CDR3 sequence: CASPGVLAVGEQFF. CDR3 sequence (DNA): TGTGCCAGCCCGGGGGTACTAGCTGTAGGTGAGCAGTTCTTC. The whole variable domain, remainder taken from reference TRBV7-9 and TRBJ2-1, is DTGVSQNPRHKITKRGQNVTFRCDPISEHNRLYWYRQTLGQGPEFLTYFQNEAQLEKSRLLSDRFSAERPKGSFSTLEIQRTEQGDSAMYLCASPGVLAVGEQFFGPGTRLTVL.

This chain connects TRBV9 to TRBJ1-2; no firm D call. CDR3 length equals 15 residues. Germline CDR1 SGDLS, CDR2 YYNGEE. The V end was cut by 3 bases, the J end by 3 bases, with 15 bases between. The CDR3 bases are TGTGCCAGCAGCGCGGCAGATGTCGGGTACTATGGCTACACCTTC. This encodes CASSAADVGYYGYTF.

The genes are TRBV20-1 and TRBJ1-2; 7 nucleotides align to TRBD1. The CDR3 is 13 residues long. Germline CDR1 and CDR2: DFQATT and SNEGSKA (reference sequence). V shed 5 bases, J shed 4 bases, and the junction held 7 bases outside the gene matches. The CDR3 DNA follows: TGCAGTGCTCGACAGGGTAGGGGCTATGGCTACACCTTC. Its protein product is CSARQGRGYGYTF.

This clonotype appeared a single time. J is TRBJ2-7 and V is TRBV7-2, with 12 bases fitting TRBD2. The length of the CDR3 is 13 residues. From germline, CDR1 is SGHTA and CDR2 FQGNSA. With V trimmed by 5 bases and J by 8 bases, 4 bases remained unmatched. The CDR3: CASSPGLAGQQYF. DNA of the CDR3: TGTGCCAGCAGCCCCGGACTAGCGGGGCAGCAGTACTTC.

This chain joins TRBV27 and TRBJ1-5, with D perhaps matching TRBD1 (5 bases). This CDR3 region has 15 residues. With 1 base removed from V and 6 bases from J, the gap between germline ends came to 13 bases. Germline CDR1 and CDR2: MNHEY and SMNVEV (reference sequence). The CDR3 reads CASSLWDGGSQPQHF. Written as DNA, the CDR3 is TGTGCCAGCAGTTTATGGGACGGAGGCTCTCAGCCCCAGCATTTT.

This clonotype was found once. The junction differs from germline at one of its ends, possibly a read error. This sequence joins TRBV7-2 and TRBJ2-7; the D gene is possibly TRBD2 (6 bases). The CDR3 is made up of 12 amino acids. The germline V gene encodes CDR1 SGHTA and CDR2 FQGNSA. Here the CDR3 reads CASTRENYKQYF. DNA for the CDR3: TGTGCCAGCACACGGGAGAACTACAAGCAGTACTTC. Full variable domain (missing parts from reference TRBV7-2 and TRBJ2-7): GAGVSQSPSNKVTEKGKDVELRCDPISGHTALYWYRQSLGQGLEFLIYFQGNSAPDKSGLPSDRFSAERTGGSVSTLTIQRTQQEDSAVYLCASTRENYKQYFGPGTRLTVT.

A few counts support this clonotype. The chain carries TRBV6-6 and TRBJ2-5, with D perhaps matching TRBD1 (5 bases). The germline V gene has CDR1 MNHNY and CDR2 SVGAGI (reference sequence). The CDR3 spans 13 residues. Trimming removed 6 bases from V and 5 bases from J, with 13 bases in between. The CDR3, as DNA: TGTGCCAGCAGAACTGGGGCCGTTGAGACCCAGTACTTC. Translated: CASRTGAVETQYF.